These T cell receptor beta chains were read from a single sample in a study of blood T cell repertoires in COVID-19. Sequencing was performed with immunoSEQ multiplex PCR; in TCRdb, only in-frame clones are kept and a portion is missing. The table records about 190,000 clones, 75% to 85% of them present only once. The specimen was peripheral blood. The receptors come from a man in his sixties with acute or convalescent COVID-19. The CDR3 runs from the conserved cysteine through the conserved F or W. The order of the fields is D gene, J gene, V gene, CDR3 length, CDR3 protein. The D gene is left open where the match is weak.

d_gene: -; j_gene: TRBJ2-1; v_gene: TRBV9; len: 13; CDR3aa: CASSVAPLHEQFF
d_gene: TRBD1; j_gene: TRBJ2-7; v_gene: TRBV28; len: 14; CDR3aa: CASSRQGVTYEQYF
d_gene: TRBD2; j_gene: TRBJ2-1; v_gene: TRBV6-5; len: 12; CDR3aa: CASSERGLGKFF
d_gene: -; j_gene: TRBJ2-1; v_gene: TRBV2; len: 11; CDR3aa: CASSGEYEQFF
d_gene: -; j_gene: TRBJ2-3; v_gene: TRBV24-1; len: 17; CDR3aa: CATSDFVDGGSTDTQYF
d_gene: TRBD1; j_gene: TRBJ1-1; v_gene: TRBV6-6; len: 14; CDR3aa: CASSNRQGAAEAFF
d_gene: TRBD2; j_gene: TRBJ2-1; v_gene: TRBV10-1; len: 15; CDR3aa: CASSESASGDNEQFF
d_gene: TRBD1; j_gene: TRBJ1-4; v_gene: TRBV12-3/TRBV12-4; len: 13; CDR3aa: CASRVGQGEKLFF
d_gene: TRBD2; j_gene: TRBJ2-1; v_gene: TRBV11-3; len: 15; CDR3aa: CASSLSGSSYNEQFF
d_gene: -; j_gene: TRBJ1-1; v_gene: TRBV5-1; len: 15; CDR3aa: CASSLGVGQNTEAFF
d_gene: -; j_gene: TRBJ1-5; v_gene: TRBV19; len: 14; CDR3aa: CASDDRTGNQPQHF
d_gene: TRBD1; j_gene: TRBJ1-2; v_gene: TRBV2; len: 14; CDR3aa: CASSGDRAVYGYTF
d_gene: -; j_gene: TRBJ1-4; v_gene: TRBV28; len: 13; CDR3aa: CASSIRVYEKLFF
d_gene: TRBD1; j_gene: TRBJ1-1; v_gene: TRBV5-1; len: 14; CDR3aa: CASSDGTGNTEAFF
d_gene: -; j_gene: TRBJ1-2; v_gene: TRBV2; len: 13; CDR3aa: CASSRESGYGYTF
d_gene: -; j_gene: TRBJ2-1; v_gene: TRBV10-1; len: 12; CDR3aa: CAIRSSWNEQFF
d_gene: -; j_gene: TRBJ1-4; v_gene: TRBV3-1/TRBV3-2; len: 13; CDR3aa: CASSAGRIVVLFF
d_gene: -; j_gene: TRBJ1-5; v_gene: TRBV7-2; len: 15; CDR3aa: CASSLYGGPNQPQHF
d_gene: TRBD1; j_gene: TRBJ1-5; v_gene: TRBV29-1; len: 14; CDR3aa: CSVGTGQDNQPQHF
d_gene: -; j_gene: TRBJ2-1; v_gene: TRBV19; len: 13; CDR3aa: CASKTRGYNEQFF
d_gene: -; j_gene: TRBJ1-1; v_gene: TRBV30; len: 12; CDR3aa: CAWTPGHTEAFF
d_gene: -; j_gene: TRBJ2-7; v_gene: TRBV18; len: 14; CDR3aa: CASSPRGINYEQYF
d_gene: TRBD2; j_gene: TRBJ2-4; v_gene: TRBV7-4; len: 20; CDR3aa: CASSLPVWVTSGIDKNIQYF
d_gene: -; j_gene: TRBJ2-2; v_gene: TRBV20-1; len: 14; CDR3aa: CSASPGAYTGELFF
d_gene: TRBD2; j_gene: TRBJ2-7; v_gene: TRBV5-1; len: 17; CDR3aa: CASSLDTSGSTTYEQYF
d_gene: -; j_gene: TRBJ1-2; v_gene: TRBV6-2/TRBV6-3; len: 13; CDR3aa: CASSSAGRHGYTF
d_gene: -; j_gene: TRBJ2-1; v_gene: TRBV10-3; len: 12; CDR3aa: CAISDIYNEQFF
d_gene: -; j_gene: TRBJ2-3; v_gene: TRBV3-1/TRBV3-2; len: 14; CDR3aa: CASSQAVGGDTQYF
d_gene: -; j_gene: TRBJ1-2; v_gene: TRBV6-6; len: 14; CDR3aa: CASNTQGANYGYTF
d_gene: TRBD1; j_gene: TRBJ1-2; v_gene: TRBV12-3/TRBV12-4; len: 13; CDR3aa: CASGDRGDYGYTF
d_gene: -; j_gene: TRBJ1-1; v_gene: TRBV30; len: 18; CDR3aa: CAWSGVSLKRSKNTEAFF
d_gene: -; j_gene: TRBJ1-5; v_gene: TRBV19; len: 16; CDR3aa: CASSIGEGGMWQPQHF
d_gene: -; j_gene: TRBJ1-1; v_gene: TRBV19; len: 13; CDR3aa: CASSRRANTEAFF
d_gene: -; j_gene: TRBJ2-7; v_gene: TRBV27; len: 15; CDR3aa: CASSLLASASYEQYF
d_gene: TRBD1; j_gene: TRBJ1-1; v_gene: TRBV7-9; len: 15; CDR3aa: CASSLDRGSGTEAFF
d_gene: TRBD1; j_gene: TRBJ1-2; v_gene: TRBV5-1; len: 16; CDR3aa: CASSLTGTGANYGYTF
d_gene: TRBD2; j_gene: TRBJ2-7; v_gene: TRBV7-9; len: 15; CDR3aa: CASSLGGSRYDEQYF
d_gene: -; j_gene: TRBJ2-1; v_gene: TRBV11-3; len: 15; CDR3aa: CASSLDYPRNDEQFF
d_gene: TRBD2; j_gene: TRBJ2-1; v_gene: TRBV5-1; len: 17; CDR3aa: CASSPGLAGSSYNEQFF
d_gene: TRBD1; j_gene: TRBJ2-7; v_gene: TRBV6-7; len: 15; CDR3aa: CASSPNRDRIYEQYF
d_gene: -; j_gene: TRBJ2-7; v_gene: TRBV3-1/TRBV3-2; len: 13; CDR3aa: CASSQSRGYEQYF
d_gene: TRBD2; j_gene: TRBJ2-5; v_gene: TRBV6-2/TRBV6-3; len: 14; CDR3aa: CASSYSGGRGTQYF
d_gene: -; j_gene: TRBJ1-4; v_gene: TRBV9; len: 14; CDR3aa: CASSVEGRNEKLFF
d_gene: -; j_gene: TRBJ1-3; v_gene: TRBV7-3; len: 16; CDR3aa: CASSLSPPGSGNTIYF
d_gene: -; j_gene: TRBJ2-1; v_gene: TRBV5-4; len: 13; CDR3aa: CASSPPGGNEQFF
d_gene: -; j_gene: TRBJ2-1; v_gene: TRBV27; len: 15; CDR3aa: CASSLASNSYNEQFF
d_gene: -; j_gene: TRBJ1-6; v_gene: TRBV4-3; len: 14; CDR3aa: CASSPSPYNSPLHF
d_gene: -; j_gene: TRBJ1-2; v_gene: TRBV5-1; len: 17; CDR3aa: CASSLGGSYGRGYGYTF
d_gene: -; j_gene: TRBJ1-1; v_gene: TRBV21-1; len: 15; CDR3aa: CASSKGGAGNTEAFF
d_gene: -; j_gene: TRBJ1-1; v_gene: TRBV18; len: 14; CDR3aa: CASSPGFGRDEAFF
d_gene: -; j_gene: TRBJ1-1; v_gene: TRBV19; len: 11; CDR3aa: CASSINTEAFF
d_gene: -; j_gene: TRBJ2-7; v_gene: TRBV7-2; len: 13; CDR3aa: CASSLDRSYEQYF
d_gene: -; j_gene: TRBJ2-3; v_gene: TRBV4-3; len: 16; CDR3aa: CASSQDLAGGTDTQYF
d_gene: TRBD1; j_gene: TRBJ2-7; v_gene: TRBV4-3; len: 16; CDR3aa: CASSQYGGQGSYEQYF
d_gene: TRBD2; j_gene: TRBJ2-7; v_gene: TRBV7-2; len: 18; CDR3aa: CASSLAGRGAGGSYEQYF
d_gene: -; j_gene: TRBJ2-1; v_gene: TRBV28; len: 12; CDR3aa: CASTGIFDEQFF
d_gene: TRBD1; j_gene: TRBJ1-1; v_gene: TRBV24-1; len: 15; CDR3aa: CATSMDRGGNTEAFF
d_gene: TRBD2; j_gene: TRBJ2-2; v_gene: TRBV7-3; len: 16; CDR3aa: CASSFASGGNTGELFF
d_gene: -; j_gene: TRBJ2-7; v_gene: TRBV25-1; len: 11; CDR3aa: CASALGTEQYF